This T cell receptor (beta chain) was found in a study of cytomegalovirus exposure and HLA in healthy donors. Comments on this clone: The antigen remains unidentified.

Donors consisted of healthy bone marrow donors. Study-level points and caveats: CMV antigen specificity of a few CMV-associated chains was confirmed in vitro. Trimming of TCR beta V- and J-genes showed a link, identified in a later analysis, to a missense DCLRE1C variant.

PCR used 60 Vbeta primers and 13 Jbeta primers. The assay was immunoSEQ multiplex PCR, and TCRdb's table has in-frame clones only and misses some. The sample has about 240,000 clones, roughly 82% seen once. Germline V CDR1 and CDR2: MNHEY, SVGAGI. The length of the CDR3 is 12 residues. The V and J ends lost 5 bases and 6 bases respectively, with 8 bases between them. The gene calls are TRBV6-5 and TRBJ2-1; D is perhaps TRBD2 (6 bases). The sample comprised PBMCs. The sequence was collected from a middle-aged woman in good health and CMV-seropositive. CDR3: CASSKGLNEQFF. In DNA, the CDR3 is TGTGCCAGCAGTAAGGGACTCAATGAGCAGTTCTTC.